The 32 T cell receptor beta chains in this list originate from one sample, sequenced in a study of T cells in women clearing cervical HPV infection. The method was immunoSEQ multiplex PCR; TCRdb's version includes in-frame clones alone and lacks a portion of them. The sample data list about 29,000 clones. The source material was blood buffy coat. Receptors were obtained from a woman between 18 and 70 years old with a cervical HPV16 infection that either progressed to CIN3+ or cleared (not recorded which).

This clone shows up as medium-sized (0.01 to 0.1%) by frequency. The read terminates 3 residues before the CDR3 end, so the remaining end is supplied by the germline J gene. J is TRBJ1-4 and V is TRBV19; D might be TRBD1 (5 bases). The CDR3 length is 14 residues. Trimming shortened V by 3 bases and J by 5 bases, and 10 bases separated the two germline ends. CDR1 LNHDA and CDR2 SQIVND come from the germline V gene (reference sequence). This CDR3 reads CASSIGTKNEKLFF. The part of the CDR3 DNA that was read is TGTGCCAGTAGTATCGGGACTAAGAATGAAAAA.

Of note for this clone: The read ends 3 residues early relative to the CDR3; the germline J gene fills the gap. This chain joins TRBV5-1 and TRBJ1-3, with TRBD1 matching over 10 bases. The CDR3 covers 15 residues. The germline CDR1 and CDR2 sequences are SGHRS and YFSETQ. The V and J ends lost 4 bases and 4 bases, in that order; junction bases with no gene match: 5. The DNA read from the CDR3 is TGCGCCAGCAGCCCAGGGACAGGGGTCGGAAACACC. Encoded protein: CASSPGTGVGNT. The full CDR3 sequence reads CASSPGTGVGNTIYF.

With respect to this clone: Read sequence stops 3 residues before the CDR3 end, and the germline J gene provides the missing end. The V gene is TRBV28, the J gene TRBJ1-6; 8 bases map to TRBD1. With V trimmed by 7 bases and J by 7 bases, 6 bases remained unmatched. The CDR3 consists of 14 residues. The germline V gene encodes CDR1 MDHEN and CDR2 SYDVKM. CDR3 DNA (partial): TGTGCCAGCATTAAGTGGGACAGGAATTCACCC. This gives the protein CASIKWDRNSP. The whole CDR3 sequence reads CASIKWDRNSPLHF.

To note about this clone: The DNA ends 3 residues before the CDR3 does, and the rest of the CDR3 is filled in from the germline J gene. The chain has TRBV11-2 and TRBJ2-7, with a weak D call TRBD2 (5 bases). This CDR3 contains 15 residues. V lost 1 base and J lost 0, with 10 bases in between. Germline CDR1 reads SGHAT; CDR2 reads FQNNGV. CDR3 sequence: CASSLGFGVSYEQYF. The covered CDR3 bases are TGTGCCAGCAGCTTAGGCTTCGGGGTCTCCTACGAG.

The CDR3 is CASSPGQGSFYEQYF. The CDR3 bases that were read are TGTGCCAGTAGTCCGGGACAGGGGAGTTTCTACGAG. J is TRBJ2-7 and V is TRBV19, with 10 bases matching TRBD1. The sequenced fragment ends 3 residues before the CDR3 boundary, so the rest is inferred from the germline J gene. This CDR3 has 15 amino acids. Germline V lookup: CDR1 LNHDA, CDR2 SQIVND (reference sequence). V was clipped by 5 bases and J by 3 bases; unmatched bases: 7.

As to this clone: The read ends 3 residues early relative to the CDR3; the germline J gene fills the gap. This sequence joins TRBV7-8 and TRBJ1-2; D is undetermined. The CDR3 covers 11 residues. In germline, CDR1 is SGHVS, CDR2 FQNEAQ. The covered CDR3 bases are TGTGCCAGCAGCCGAGGCCAAGGC. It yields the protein CASSRGQG. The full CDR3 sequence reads CASSRGQGYTF.

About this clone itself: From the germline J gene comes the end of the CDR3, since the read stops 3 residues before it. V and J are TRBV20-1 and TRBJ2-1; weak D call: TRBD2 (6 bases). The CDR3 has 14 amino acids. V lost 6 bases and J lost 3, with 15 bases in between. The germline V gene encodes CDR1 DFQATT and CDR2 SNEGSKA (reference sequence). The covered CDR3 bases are TGCAGTGCCGTCCCCAACGGGGGCTACAATGAG. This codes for CSAVPNGGYNE. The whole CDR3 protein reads CSAVPNGGYNEQFF.

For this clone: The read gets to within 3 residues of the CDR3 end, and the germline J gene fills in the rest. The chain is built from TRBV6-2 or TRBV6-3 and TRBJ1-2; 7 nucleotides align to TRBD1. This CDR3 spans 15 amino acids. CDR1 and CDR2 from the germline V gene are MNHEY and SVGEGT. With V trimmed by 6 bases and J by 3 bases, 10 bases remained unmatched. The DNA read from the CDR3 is TGTGCCAGCAGCTCCGACTCTACAGGGGACTATGGC. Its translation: CASSSDSTGDYG. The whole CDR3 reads CASSSDSTGDYGYTF.

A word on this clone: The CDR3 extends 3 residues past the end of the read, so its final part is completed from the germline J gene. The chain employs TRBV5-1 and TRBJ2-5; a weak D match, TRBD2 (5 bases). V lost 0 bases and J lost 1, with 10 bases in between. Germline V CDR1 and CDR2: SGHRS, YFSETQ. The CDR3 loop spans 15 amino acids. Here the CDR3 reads CASSLVPSSQETQYF. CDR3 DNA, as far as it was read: TGCGCCAGCAGCTTGGTTCCTAGCTCCCAAGAGACC. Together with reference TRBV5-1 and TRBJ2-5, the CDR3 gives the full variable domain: KAGVTQTPRYLIKTRGQQVTLSCSPISGHRSVSWYQQTPGQGLQFLFEYFSETQRNKGNFPGRFSGRQFSNSRSEMNVSTLELGDSALYLCASSLVPSSQETQYFGPGTRLLVL.

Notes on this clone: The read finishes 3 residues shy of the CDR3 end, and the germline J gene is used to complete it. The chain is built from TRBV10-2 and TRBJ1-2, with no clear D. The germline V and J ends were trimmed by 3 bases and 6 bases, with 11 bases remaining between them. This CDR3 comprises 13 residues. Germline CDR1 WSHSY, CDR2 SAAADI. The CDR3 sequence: CASSDSLTNGYTF. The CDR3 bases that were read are TGCGCCAGCAGTGATTCCCTGACAAATGGC.

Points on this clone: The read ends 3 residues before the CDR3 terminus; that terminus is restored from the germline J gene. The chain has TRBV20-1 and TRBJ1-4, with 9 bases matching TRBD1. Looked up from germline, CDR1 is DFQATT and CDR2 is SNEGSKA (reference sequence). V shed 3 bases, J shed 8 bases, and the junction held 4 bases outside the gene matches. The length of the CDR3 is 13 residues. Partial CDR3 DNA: TGCAGTGCTAGGGACAGGGGTGGAGAAAAA. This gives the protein CSARDRGGEK. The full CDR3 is CSARDRGGEKLFF.

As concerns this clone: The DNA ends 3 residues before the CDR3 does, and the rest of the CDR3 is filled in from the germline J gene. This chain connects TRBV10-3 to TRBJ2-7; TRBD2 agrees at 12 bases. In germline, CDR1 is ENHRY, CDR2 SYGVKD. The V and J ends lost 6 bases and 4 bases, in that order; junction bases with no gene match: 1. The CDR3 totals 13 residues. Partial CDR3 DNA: TGTGCCATCAGAGGACTAGCGGGATACGAG. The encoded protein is CAIRGLAGYE. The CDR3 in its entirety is CAIRGLAGYEQYF.

CDR3 DNA (partial): TGTGCCAGCAGCTTAGTTGCGGGGTACGGGGAG. Protein: CASSLVAGYGE. The entire CDR3 protein is CASSLVAGYGELFF. The chain recombines TRBV11-2 with TRBJ2-2; D possibly corresponds to TRBD2 (6 bases). The read terminates 3 residues ahead of where the CDR3 ends, so the germline J gene completes it. The germline V gene encodes CDR1 SGHAT and CDR2 FQNNGV. The CDR3 runs 14 residues. Trimming shortened V by 1 base and J by 7 bases, and 10 bases separated the two germline ends.

Partial CDR3 DNA: TGCGCCAGCAGCTTGGCCAGTGTCCTCAATGAG. Encoded protein: CASSLASVLNE. The whole CDR3 sequence is CASSLASVLNEQFF. J is TRBJ2-1 and V is TRBV5-1; D uncertain. The read ends 3 residues shy of where the CDR3 ends; the end is completed using the germline J gene. There are 14 residues in the CDR3. Germline CDR1 is SGHRS and CDR2 is YFSETQ. V was cut by 0 bases and J by 6 bases, with 10 bases left in between.

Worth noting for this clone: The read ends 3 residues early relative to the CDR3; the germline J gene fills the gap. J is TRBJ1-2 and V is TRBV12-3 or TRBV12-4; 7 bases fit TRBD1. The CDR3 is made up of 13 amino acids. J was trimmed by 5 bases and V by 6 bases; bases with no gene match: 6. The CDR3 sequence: CASSAGTAYGYTF. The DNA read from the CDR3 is TGTGCCAGCAGCGCAGGGACAGCGTATGGC.

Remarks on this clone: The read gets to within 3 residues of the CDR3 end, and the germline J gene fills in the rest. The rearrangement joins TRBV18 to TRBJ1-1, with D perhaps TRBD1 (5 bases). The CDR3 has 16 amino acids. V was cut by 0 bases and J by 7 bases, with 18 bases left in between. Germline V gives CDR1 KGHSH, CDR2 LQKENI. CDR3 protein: CASSPPPGLIEGEAFF. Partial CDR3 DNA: TGTGCCAGCTCACCACCGCCAGGGTTGATAGAGGGTGAA.

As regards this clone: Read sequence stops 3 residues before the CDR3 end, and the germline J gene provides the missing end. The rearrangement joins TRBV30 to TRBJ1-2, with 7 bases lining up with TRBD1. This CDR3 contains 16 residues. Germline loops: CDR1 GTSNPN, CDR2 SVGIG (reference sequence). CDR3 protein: CAWHGGKQGEETGYTF. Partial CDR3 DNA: TGTGCCTGGCATGGAGGGAAGCAGGGGGAAGAAACGGGC.

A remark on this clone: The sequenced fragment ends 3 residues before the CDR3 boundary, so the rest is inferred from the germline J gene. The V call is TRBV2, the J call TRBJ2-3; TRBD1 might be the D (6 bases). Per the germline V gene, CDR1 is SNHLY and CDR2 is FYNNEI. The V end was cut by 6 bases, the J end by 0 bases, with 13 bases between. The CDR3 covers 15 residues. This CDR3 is CASSYRERSTDTQYF. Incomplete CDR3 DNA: TGTGCCAGCAGCTACAGGGAGAGAAGCACAGATACG.

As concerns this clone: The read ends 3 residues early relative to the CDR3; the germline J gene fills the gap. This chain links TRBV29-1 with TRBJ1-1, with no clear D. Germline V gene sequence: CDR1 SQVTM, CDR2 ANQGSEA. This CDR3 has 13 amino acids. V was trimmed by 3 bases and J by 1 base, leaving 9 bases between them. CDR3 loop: CSVDTKRNTEAFF. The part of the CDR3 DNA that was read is TGCAGCGTTGATACGAAGCGGAACACTGAA. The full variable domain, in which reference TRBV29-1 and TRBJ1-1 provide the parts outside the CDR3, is SAVISQKPSRDICQRGTSLTIQCQVDSQVTMMFWYRQQPGQSLTLIATANQGSEATYESGFVIDKFPISRPNLTFSTLTVSNMSPEDSSIYLCSVDTKRNTEAFFGQGTRLTVV.

The DNA read from the CDR3 is TGCGCCAGCAGCCTGCCGAACGGGGGGCCTCGGACCGGGGAG. This sequence encodes CASSLPNGGPRTGE. The full CDR3 protein reads CASSLPNGGPRTGELFF. V and J are TRBV4-1 and TRBJ2-2; tentative D call: TRBD2 (7 bases). The read gets to within 3 residues of the CDR3 end, and the germline J gene fills in the rest. Germline V CDR1 and CDR2: MGHRA, YSYEKL. The CDR3 runs 17 residues. V gave up 4 bases and J gave up 5 bases, with 20 bases separating them.

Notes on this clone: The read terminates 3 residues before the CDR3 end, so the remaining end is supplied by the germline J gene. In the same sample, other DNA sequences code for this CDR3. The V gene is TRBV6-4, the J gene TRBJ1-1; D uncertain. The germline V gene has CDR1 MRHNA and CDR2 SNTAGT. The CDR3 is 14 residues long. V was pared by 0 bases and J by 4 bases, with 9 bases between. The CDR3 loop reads CASSDSSRGTEAFF. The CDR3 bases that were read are TGTGCCAGCAGTGACTCGAGTCGGGGCACTGAA.

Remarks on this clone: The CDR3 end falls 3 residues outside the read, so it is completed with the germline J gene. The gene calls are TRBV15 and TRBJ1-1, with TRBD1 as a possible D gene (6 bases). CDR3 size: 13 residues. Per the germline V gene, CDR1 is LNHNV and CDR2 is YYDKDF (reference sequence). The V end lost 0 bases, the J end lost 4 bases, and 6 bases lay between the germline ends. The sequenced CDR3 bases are TGTGCCACCAGCAGAGAAGGGGGCACTGAA. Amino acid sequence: CATSREGGTE. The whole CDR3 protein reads CATSREGGTEAFF. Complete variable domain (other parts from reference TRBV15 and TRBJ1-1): DAMVIQNPRYQVTQFGKPVTLSCSQTLNHNVMYWYQQKSSQAPKLLFHYYDKDFNNEADTPDNFQSRRPNTSFCFLDIRSPGLGDTAMYLCATSREGGTEAFFGQGTRLTVV.

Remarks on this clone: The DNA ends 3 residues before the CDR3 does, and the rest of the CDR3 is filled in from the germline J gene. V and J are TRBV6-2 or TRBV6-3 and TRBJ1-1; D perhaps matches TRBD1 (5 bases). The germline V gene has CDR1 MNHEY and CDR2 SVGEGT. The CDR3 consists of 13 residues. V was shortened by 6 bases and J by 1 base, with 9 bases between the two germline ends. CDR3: CASSNRQNTEAFF. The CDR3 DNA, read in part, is TGTGCCAGCAGCAACAGGCAGAACACTGAA.

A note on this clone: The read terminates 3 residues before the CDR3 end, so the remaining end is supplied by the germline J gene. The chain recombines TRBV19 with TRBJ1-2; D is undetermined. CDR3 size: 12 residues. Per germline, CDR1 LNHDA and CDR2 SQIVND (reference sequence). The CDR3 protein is CASSIRGMGYTF. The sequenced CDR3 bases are TGTGCCAGTAGTATAAGAGGTATGGGC. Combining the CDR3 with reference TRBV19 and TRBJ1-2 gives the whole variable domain DGGITQSPKYLFRKEGQNVTLSCEQNLNHDAMYWYRQDPGQGLRLIYYSQIVNDFQKGDIAEGYSVSREKKESFPLTVTSAQKNPTAFYLCASSIRGMGYTFGSGTRLTVV.

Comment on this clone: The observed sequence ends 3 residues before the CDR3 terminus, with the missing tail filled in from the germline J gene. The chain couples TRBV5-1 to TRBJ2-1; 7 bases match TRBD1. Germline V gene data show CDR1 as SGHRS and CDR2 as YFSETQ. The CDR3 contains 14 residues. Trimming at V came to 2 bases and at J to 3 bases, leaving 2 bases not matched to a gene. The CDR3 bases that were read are TGCGCCAGCAGCTTAACAGGGGACTACAATGAG. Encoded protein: CASSLTGDYNE. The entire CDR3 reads CASSLTGDYNEQFF.

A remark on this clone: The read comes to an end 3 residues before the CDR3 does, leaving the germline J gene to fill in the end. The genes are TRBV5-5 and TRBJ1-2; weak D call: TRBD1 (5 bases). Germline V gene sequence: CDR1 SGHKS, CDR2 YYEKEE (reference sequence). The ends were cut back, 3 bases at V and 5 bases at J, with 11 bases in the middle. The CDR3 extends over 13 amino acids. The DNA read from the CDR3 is TGTGCCAGCAGCTGGAGACAGAATTATGGC. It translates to CASSWRQNYG. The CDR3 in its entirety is CASSWRQNYGYTF.

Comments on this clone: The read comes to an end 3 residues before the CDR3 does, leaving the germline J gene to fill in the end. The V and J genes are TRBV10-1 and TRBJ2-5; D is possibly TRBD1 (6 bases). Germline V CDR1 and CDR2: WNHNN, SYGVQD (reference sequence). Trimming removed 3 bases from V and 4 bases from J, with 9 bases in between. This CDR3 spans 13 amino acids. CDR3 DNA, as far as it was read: TGCGCCAGCAGTGAAGGGGGACGAGAGACC. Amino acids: CASSEGGRET. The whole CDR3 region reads CASSEGGRETQYF.

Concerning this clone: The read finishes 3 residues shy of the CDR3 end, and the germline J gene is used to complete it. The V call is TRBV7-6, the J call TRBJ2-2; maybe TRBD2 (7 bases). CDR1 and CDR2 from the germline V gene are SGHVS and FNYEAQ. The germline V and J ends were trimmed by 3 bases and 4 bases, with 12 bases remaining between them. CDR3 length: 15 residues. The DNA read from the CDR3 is TGTGCCAGCAGCTTTCGGGGGGCTTCCACCGGGGAG. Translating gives CASSFRGASTGE. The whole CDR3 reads CASSFRGASTGELFF.

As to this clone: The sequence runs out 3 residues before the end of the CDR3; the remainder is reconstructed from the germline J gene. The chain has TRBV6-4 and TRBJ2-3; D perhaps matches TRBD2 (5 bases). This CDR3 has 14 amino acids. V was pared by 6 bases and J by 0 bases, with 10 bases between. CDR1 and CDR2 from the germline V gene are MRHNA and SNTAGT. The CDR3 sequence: CASSEAASTDTQYF. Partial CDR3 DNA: TGTGCCAGCAGCGAAGCGGCGAGCACAGATACG.

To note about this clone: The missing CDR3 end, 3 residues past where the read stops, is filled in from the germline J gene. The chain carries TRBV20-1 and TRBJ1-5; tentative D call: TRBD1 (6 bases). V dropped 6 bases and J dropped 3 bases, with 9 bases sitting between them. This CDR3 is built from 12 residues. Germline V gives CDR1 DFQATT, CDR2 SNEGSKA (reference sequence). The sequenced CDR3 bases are TGCAGTGCCCGGGACACCAATCAGCCC. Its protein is CSARDTNQP. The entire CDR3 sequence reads CSARDTNQPQHF.

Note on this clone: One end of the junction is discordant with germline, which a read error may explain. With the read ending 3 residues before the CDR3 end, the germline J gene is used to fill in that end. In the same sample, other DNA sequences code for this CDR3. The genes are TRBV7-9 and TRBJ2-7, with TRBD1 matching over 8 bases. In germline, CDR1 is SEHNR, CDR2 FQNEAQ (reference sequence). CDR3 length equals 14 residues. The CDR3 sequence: CASSLGDRSYEQYF. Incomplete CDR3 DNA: TGTGCCAGTAGCTTAGGGGACAGGTCCTACGAG. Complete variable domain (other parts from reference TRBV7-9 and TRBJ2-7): DTGVSQNPRHKITKRGQNVTFRCDPISEHNRLYWYRQTLGQGPEFLTYFQNEAQLEKSRLLSDRFSAERPKGSFSTLEIQRTEQGDSAMYLCASSLGDRSYEQYFGPGTRLTVT.

Partial CDR3 DNA: TGTGCCAGCAGCTTAGCGGCAGGGGGTTCTTCTGGGGCCAACGTC. Amino acid sequence: CASSLAAGGSSGANV. The complete CDR3 reads CASSLAAGGSSGANVLTF. The V call is TRBV7-2, the J call TRBJ2-6, with 7 bases matching TRBD1. The sequence runs out 3 residues before the end of the CDR3; the remainder is reconstructed from the germline J gene. Germline V CDR1 and CDR2: SGHTA, FQGNSA. V shed 0 bases, J shed 1 base, and the junction held 6 bases outside the gene matches. CDR3 length: 18 residues. The full variable domain, its missing parts supplied by reference TRBV7-2 and TRBJ2-6, is GAGVSQSPSNKVTEKGKDVELRCDPISGHTALYWYRQSLGQGLEFLIYFQGNSAPDKSGLPSDRFSAERTGGSVSTLTIQRTQQEDSAVYLCASSLAAGGSSGANVLTFGAGSRLTVL.